The 2 T cell receptor beta chains below all came from one sample that was sequenced in a study of blood T cell repertoires in COVID-19 (TCRdb year 2020). The receptor library was made with the immunoSEQ multiplex PCR assay. TCRdb mirrors the immuneACCESS table, restricted to in-frame sequences. Some clones are absent from its copies; in checked studies, under half trace to an unresolved V gene, and the reason for the others is unknown. The sample profile shows about 360,000 clones; nearly 90% of them were found once. The leading ten clones occupy roughly 1.9% of the sample. Material for sequencing was PBMCs or T cells enriched from blood (not recorded which). These receptors originate from a woman between 35 and 50 years old with acute COVID-19.

The chain couples TRBV29-1 to TRBJ1-2; D is uncertain. With 0 bases removed from V and 4 bases from J, the gap between germline ends came to 18 bases. The CDR3 runs to 16 residues. The germline V gene encodes CDR1 SQVTM and CDR2 ANQGSEA. The CDR3: CSVEDPPGSRFYGYTF. CDR3 in DNA: TGCAGCGTTGAAGACCCGCCGGGAAGTCGCTTCTATGGCTACACCTTC.

This chain connects TRBV5-6 to TRBJ2-5, with D possibly TRBD2 on 6 matching bases. Trimming removed 4 bases at V and 7 bases at J, with 11 bases between. CDR1 is SGHDT and CDR2 is YYEEEE in the germline V gene. This CDR3 has 12 amino acids. The chain's CDR3 is CASSLSAGTQYF. CDR3 DNA sequence: TGTGCCAGCAGCCTTTCAGCGGGGACCCAGTACTTC.